This TCR beta chain is from a study of blood T cell repertoires in COVID-19. The overall study: From the United States, Italy and Spain came samples of acute and convalescent COVID-19. T cells, B-cell-depleted T cells, or PBMCs supplied cDNA or gDNA.

Germline-derived CDR1 and CDR2 are SGHKS and YYEKEE (reference sequence). After removal of 4 bases from V and 7 bases from J, the junction contained 9 bases not matched to a gene. The length of the CDR3 is 15 residues. In the original processing: Estimation of nucleated cell counts was performed using reference gene primer amplification. Here immunoSEQ multiplex PCR was the method, and the copy in TCRdb shows in-frame clones only, minus some. The V and J calls and clone size come from that table; D and trimming were worked out from the DNA. Here the sample spans around 110,000 clones, around 78% being singletons. This clone was observed a handful of times.

This rearrangement joins TRBV5-5 to TRBJ1-1; TRBD1 matches 11 bases. The sequencing sample was made of peripheral blood. The receptor's source is a man in his thirties or forties with acute or convalescent COVID-19. The CDR3 region is CASSLRTGGVNEAFF. CDR3 nucleotide sequence: TGTGCCAGCAGCCTAAGGACAGGGGGCGTTAATGAAGCTTTCTTT.